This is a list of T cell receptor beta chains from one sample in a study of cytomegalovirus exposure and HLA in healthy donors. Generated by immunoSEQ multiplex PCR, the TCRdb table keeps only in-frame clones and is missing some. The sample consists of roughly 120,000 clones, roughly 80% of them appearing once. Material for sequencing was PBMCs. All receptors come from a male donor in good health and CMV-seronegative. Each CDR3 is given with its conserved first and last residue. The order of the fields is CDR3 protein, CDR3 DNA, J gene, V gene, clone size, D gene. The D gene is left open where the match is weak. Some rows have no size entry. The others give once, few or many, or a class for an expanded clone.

CASSRTNTYEQYF TGTGCCAGTAGTAGGACAAATACCTACGAGCAGTACTTC TRBJ2-7 TRBV19 . .
CASTARTGDGYTF TGTGCCAGTACCGCAAGGACAGGGGATGGCTACACCTTC TRBJ1-2 TRBV19 . TRBD1
CSVAERGGFNEQFF TGCAGCGTTGCAGAGCGGGGGGGCTTTAATGAGCAGTTCTTC TRBJ2-1 TRBV29-1 . TRBD2
CASSLSGQGDTNYGYTF TGTGCCAGCAGTTTATCGGGGCAGGGGGACACTAACTATGGCTACACCTTC TRBJ1-2 TRBV27 . TRBD1
CASSFGGQPQHF TGTGCCAGCAGCTTTGGAGGTCAGCCCCAGCATTTT TRBJ1-5 TRBV7-2 . .
CAWSVLERGFQYF TGTGCCTGGAGTGTACTGGAGCGCGGCTTTCAGTACTTC TRBJ2-5 TRBV30 once .
CASSPHLGDLGNTIYF TGCGCCAGCAGCCCTCACCTGGGAGATTTAGGCAACACCATATATTTT TRBJ1-3 TRBV5-1 once .
CASSLDSFSTEAFF TGTGCCAGCAGCTTGGACAGCTTTAGCACTGAAGCTTTCTTT TRBJ1-1 TRBV5-4 few .
CASSQQGITGELFF TGTGCCAGCAGTCAACAGGGTATCACCGGGGAGCTGTTTTTT TRBJ2-2 TRBV6-4 . .
CASSQGFVQAPNEQFF TGCGCCAGCAGCCAAGGATTCGTCCAGGCGCCCAATGAGCAGTTCTTC TRBJ2-1 TRBV4-1 . .
CASSQTVSMNTEAFF TGTGCCAGCAGCCAAACGGTATCCATGAACACTGAAGCTTTCTTT TRBJ1-1 TRBV5-4 once .
CASSTRQGSYTEAFF TGTGCCAGCAGCACCCGACAGGGCTCATACACTGAAGCTTTCTTT TRBJ1-1 TRBV9 . TRBD1
CASSPGPDRVYEQYF TGTGCCAGCTCCCCCGGTCCCGACAGGGTCTACGAGCAGTACTTC TRBJ2-7 TRBV7-2 . TRBD1
CASSQDRGQGYYGYTF TGTGCCAGCAGCCAAGATAGGGGACAGGGGTACTATGGCTACACCTTC TRBJ1-2 TRBV4-2 . TRBD1
CASSLAGVGSVNEQFF TGTGCCAGCAGTTTAGCGGGAGTGGGTTCCGTCAATGAGCAGTTCTTC TRBJ2-1 TRBV6-5 . TRBD2
CASSRDRGYEQYF TGTGCCAGCAGTCGGGACAGGGGCTACGAGCAGTACTTC TRBJ2-7 TRBV6-5 . TRBD1
CASSPRGGRGETQYF TGTGCCAGCAGCCCTCGGGGCGGGAGAGGTGAGACCCAGTACTTC TRBJ2-5 TRBV5-5 . TRBD2
CASSLLTSGIGNEQFF TGTGCCAGCAGCTTACTGACTAGCGGGATTGGCAATGAGCAGTTCTTC TRBJ2-1 TRBV7-8 . TRBD2
CSSSPRTEFLEQYF TGTTCCAGCAGCCCTAGGACAGAGTTCCTCGAGCAGTACTTC TRBJ2-7 TRBV7-9 . .
CASSVASGGYEQYF TGTGCCAGCAGCGTAGCGTCAGGGGGCTACGAGCAGTACTTC TRBJ2-7 TRBV9 . TRBD1
CSSSPSFVAEQFF TGTTCCAGCAGCCCCTCATTCGTGGCTGAGCAGTTCTTC TRBJ2-1 TRBV7-9 . .
CASSHLGGNSPLHF TGTGCTAGCAGCCACCTAGGGGGAAATTCACCCCTCCACTTT TRBJ1-6 TRBV7-7 . .
CASRSPWGTGGTDTQYF TGTGCCAGCAGGTCCCCCTGGGGGACAGGAGGCACAGATACGCAGTATTTT TRBJ2-3 TRBV2 . TRBD1
CASSSPDRANTEAFF TGTGCCAGCAGCTCCCCAGACAGGGCGAACACTGAAGCTTTCTTT TRBJ1-1 TRBV7-9 . TRBD1
CSVGQAPYGYTF TGTTCCGTCGGCCAGGCCCCTTATGGCTACACCTTC TRBJ1-2 TRBV7-9 . .
CASSLLVTTDTQYF TGTGCCAGCAGCCTCCTAGTAACCACAGATACGCAGTATTTT TRBJ2-3 TRBV11-2 . .
CASSLEGFRGEKLFF TGTGCCAGCAGCTTGGAAGGGTTTCGGGGTGAAAAACTGTTTTTT TRBJ1-4 TRBV5-5 . .
CASSQVLGSNEQFF TGCGCCAGCAGCCAAGTCCTAGGGAGCAATGAGCAGTTCTTC TRBJ2-1 TRBV4-1 . .
CASSQGQGPQETQYF TGCGCCAGCAGCCAGGGACAGGGCCCCCAAGAGACCCAGTACTTC TRBJ2-5 TRBV5-1 few TRBD1
CASSEDQGGVTQYF TGCGCCAGCAGTGAAGACCAGGGGGGTGTGACCCAGTACTTC TRBJ2-5 TRBV10-1 . .
CTSSLQRESDTQYF TGCACCAGCAGCCTACAGCGGGAGTCAGATACGCAGTATTTT TRBJ2-3 TRBV1 few .
CASSADRVRVEKLFF TGTGCCAGTAGTGCCGACCGGGTGCGGGTTGAAAAACTGTTTTTT TRBJ1-4 TRBV19 . .
CATSETSGGAGEQYF TGTGCCACCAGCGAAACTAGCGGGGGGGCCGGCGAGCAGTACTTC TRBJ2-7 TRBV15 few TRBD2
CASSDPGFNQPQHF TGTGCCAGCAGTGACCCGGGATTCAATCAGCCCCAGCATTTT TRBJ1-5 TRBV6-5 . .
CASSRDPQGRAEAFF TGTGCCAGCAGCCGAGATCCCCAGGGGAGAGCTGAAGCTTTCTTT TRBJ1-1 TRBV14 . .
CASSKTGLQETQYF TGTGCCAGCTCAAAGACAGGTCTTCAAGAGACCCAGTACTTC TRBJ2-5 TRBV18 . .
CASSYGEGYGYTF TGTGCCAGCAGTTACGGGGAGGGTTATGGCTACACCTTC TRBJ1-2 TRBV6-5 . .
CASSSLAGGAGELFF TGTGCCAGCAGCTCCTTAGCGGGGGGGGCCGGGGAGCTATTTTTT TRBJ2-2 TRBV9 once TRBD2
CASSPHPYEQYF TGTGCCAGCAGTCCCCATCCCTACGAGCAGTACTTC TRBJ2-7 TRBV28 . .
CASNGGGDYGYTF TGTGCCAGCAATGGAGGGGGCGACTATGGCTACACCTTC TRBJ1-2 TRBV27 . TRBD1
CASTGENGAQHF TGTGCCAGTACGGGGGAGAATGGCGCCCAGCATTTT TRBJ1-5 TRBV19 . .
CASRGLGNNEQFF TGTGCCAGCAGAGGACTCGGCAACAATGAGCAGTTCTTC TRBJ2-1 TRBV6-4 once .
CASSDLYRENYEQYF TGTGCCAGCAGTGATTTGTACAGGGAAAACTACGAGCAGTACTTC TRBJ2-7 TRBV25-1 . .
CASSLLAGTVMNTEAFF TGTGCCAGCAGCCTACTAGCCGGGACGGTCATGAACACTGAAGCTTTCTTT TRBJ1-1 TRBV7-8 . .
CASSPLIPVRTYGYTF TGTGCCAGCTCACCCTTGATTCCGGTTAGAACCTATGGCTACACCTTC TRBJ1-2 TRBV18 . .
CASTGVLWNQPQHF TGTGCCAGTACCGGAGTCCTTTGGAATCAGCCCCAGCATTTT TRBJ1-5 TRBV19 . .
CASRCWTGSNTGELFF TGTGCAAGTCGATGCTGGACAGGTTCGAACACCGGGGAGCTGTTTTTT TRBJ2-2 TRBV12-2 few .
CASSGSGGPNNEQFF TGTGCCAGCAGTGGAAGCGGGGGGCCTAACAATGAGCAGTTCTTC TRBJ2-1 TRBV27 once TRBD2
CAISTGGTDTQYF TGTGCCATCAGTACAGGGGGCACAGATACGCAGTATTTT TRBJ2-3 TRBV10-3 . TRBD1
CASRRGGSTNEKLFF TGTGCCAGCAGACGAGGGGGTAGCACTAATGAAAAACTGTTTTTT TRBJ1-4 TRBV19 . .
CASSSAGTTSYEQYF TGCGCCAGCAGCTCCGCCGGGACTACCTCCTACGAGCAGTACTTC TRBJ2-7 TRBV5-1 . TRBD2
CASSFWAGRGDTQYF TGTGCCAGCAGCTTTTGGGCCGGGCGGGGGGATACGCAGTATTTT TRBJ2-3 TRBV7-6 . TRBD2
CASSLALPNEKLFF TGTGCCAGCAGCCTAGCCCTACCTAATGAAAAACTGTTTTTT TRBJ1-4 TRBV7-9 . .
CASSPGDSNQPQHF TGTGCCAGCAGCCCAGGGGACAGCAATCAGCCCCAGCATTTT TRBJ1-5 TRBV7-8 . .
CATMGTGGFGYTF TGTGCCACCATGGGGACAGGGGGCTTCGGCTACACCTTC TRBJ1-2 TRBV15 few TRBD1